The 13 T cell receptor beta chains given below trace back to one sample, sequenced in a study of regulatory T cells in long-lasting Graves disease. The sample's time point: persistent/refractory GD, antithyroid drugs over 5 years with positive TRAb. Extracted RNA from PBMCs served as the source of the TCR library. With iRepertoire HTBI primers and Arm-PCR of CDR3 regions, TCR beta libraries were built. A single record per CDR3 protein comes from TCRdb applying MiXCR to the multiplex PCR reads. The data contain under 450,000 distinct CDR3 sequences, 20% to 30% of them singletons. Here the sequenced sample was peripheral blood mononuclear cells (PBMCs), taken when the disease was refractory, from a patient treated with antithyroid drugs. These receptors all come from a female donor with Graves disease.

This clonotype appeared many times. The rearrangement uses TRBV7-2 and TRBJ1-2; TRBD1 matches 8 bases. The J segment lost 5 bases and the V segment lost 4 bases, leaving 6 bases of the junction unmatched. This CDR3 contains 14 residues. The germline V gene has CDR1 SGHTA and CDR2 FQGNSA. CDR3 amino acids: CASSSDRVEYGYTF. CDR3 coding DNA: TGTGCCAGCAGCTCGGACAGGGTGGAATATGGCTACACCTTC.

In regard to this clonotype: A read error may explain this, as a much larger clone is one base away. This chain uses TRBV2 with TRBJ1-1; no firm D call. Germline CDR1 SNHLY, CDR2 FYNNEI. The CDR3 is made up of 11 amino acids. The CDR3 coding sequence is TGTGCCAGCTCTAGCGAGTTTGAAGCTCTCTTT. Translated, it gives CASSSEFEALF.

This clonotype occurred many times. CDR3 in DNA: TGTGCCACCAGCGCACAGGGGCCGTCTGGGGCCAACGTCCTGACTTTC. Its translation: CATSAQGPSGANVLTF. The V call is TRBV15, the J call TRBJ2-6; 7 bases agree with TRBD1. J gave up 1 base and V 5 bases, and 5 bases lay outside the gene matches. The CDR3 length is 16 residues. CDR1 is LNHNV, CDR2 YYDKDF, per germline (reference sequence).

CDR3 nucleotide sequence: TGTGCCAGCAGCTTAGAGGCGGGAGCCGGGGTTGAGCAGTTCTTC. Translated, it gives CASSLEAGAGVEQFF. The chain recombines TRBV7-2 with TRBJ2-1, with 7 nucleotides matching TRBD2. Germline CDR1 reads SGHTA; CDR2 reads FQGNSA. This CDR3 has 15 residues. Trimming removed 1 base from V and 9 bases from J; junction bases left unmatched: 9. The whole variable domain, remainder taken from reference TRBV7-2 and TRBJ2-1, is GAGVSQSPSNKVTEKGKDVELRCDPISGHTALYWYRQSLGQGLEFLIYFQGNSAPDKSGLPSDRFSAERTGGSVSTLTIQRTQQEDSAVYLCASSLEAGAGVEQFFGPGTRLTVL.

The gene calls are TRBV7-3 and TRBJ1-2, with TRBD1 as a possible D gene (6 bases). Trimming removed 5 bases at V and 2 bases at J, with 9 bases between. The CDR3 has 13 residues. Germline CDR1 is SGHTA and CDR2 is FQGTGA. The CDR3 is CASSKDRNYGYTF. CDR3 coding DNA: TGTGCCAGCAGCAAGGACAGAAACTATGGCTACACCTTC.

This sequence joins TRBV18 and TRBJ1-6; TRBD1 might be the D (6 bases). This CDR3 is built from 15 residues. The germline V gene has CDR1 KGHSH and CDR2 LQKENI. Trimming pared 5 bases from V and 0 bases from J, leaving 8 bases between. CDR3 nucleotides: TGTGCCAGCTCATACAGGGACTCCTATAATTCACCCCTCCACTTT. It encodes CASSYRDSYNSPLHF.

The table lists this clonotype with a few counts. The J gene is TRBJ1-1, the V gene TRBV19; D is unresolved. The CDR3 has 13 residues. Trimming removed 3 bases at V and 1 base at J, with 6 bases between. Looked up from germline, CDR1 is LNHDA and CDR2 is SQIVND (reference sequence). The CDR3 nucleotides read TGTGCCAGTAGTATGCTGGGGAACACTGAAGCTTTCTTT. Protein sequence: CASSMLGNTEAFF.

This chain joins TRBV19 and TRBJ2-5; weak D call: TRBD2 (5 bases). The germline V gene has CDR1 LNHDA and CDR2 SQIVND (reference sequence). The V end was cut by 8 bases, the J end by 1 base, with 8 bases between. The length of the CDR3 is 12 residues. The chain's CDR3 is CASASGQETQYF. In DNA, the CDR3 is TGTGCCAGTGCGAGCGGCCAAGAGACCCAGTACTTC. Full variable domain (rest looked up from reference TRBV19 and TRBJ2-5): DGGITQSPKYLFRKEGQNVTLSCEQNLNHDAMYWYRQDPGQGLRLIYYSQIVNDFQKGDIAEGYSVSREKKESFPLTVTSAQKNPTAFYLCASASGQETQYFGPGTRLLVL.

The gene calls are TRBV7-8 and TRBJ2-2; perhaps TRBD2 as D (5 bases). The CDR3 covers 16 residues. V lost 0 bases to trimming and J lost 5 bases, with 13 bases between them. Germline V gives CDR1 SGHVS, CDR2 FQNEAQ. In DNA, the CDR3 is TGTGCCAGCAGCTTAGCGTCCAGCGGACTTACCGGGGAGCTGTTTTTT. This translates into CASSLASSGLTGELFF.

The chain has TRBV4-1 and TRBJ2-7; the match to TRBD2 covers 13 bases. V trimming: 2 bases; J trimming: 2 bases; junction bases outside the gene matches: 6. The CDR3 spans 17 residues. Looked up from germline, CDR1 is MGHRA and CDR2 is YSYEKL. In DNA form, the CDR3 reads TGCGCCAGCAGCCAAAACACCGGACTAGCGGGAGCCTACGAGCAGTACTTC. Its translation is CASSQNTGLAGAYEQYF.

The table lists this clonotype with many counts. The rearrangement joins TRBV24-1 to TRBJ2-5, with D uncertain. Trimming removed 4 bases from V and 2 bases from J, with 4 bases in between. From germline, CDR1 is KGHDR and CDR2 SFDVKD. This CDR3 has 12 amino acids. CDR3 in amino acids: CATSEKQETQYF. DNA of the CDR3: TGTGCCACCAGTGAAAAACAAGAGACCCAGTACTTC.

The genes are TRBV4-2 and TRBJ1-2; unclear D gene. This CDR3 spans 14 amino acids. V shed 4 bases and J shed 3 bases, with 12 bases lying between them. The germline V gene has CDR1 LGHNA and CDR2 YNFKEQ. CDR3 DNA: TGTGCCAGCAGCCCTGCGGGGTCCGACTATGGCTACACCTTC. Translating gives CASSPAGSDYGYTF.

This clonotype occurred many times. The V and J genes are TRBV28 and TRBJ1-5; D is ambiguous. V lost 4 bases and J lost 2, with 9 bases in between. The CDR3 is 14 residues long. CDR1 and CDR2 from the germline V gene are MDHEN and SYDVKM. The CDR3, as DNA: TGTGCCAGCAGTTATCCAATGGGCAATCAGCCCCAGCATTTT. This codes for CASSYPMGNQPQHF.